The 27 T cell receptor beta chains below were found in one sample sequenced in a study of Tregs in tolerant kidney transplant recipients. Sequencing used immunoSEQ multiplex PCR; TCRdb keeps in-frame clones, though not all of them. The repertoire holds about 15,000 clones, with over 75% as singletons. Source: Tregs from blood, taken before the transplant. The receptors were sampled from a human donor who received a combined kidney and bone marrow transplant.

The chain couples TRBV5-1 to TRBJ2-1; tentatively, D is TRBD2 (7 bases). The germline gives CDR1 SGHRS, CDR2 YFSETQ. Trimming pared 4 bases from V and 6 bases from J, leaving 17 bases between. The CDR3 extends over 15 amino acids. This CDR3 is CASSLRGGMRNEQFF. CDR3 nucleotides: TGCGCCAGCAGCCTGAGGGGGGGCATGCGCAATGAGCAGTTCTTC.

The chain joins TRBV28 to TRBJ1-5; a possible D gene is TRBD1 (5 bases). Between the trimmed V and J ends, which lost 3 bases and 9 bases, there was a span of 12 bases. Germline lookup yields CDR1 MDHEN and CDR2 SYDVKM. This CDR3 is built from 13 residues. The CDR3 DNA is TGTGCCAGCAGTTTCCGGGGGTTTGCGCCCCAGCATTTT. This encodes CASSFRGFAPQHF.

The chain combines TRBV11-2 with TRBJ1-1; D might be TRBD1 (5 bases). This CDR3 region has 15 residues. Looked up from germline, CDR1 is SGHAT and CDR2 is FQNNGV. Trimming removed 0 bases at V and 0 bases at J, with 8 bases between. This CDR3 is CASSLDRVMNTEAFF. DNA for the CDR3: TGTGCCAGCAGCTTAGACAGGGTAATGAACACTGAAGCTTTCTTT. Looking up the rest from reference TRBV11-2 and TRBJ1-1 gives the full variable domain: EAGVAQSPRYKIIEKRQSVAFWCNPISGHATLYWYQQILGQGPKLLIQFQNNGVVDDSQLPKDRFSAERLKGVDSTLKIQPAKLEDSAVYLCASSLDRVMNTEAFFGQGTRLTVV.

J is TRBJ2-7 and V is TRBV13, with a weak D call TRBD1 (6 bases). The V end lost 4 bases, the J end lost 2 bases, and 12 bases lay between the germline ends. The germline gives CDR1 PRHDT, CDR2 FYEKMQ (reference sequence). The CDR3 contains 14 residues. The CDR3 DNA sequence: TGTGCCAGCAGCTCAGGGGCAGGGGCCTACGAGCAGTACTTC. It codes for CASSSGAGAYEQYF.

DNA for the CDR3: TGTGCCAGCAGCTTAGTAGGGGAGGGAGCAGATACGCAGTATTTT. Its protein product is CASSLVGEGADTQYF. The gene calls are TRBV7-9 and TRBJ2-3; 7 nucleotides match TRBD2. The CDR3 is 15 residues long. Germline V gene sequence: CDR1 SEHNR, CDR2 FQNEAQ (reference sequence). V lost 1 base and J lost 4; bases outside the gene matches: 5.

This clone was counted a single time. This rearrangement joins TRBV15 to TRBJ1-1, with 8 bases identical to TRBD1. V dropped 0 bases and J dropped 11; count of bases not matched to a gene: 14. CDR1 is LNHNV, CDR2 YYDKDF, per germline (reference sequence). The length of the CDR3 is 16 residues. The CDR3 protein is CATSRDRPDRGIGAFF. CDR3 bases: TGTGCCACCAGCAGAGATCGCCCCGACAGGGGTATCGGGGCTTTCTTT.

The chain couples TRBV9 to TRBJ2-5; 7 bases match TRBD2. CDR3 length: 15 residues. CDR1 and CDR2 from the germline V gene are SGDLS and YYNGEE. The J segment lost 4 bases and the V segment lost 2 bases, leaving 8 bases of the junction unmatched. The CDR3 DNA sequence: TGTGCCAGCAGCGTTTTGGCGGGAGTAGGAGAGACCCAGTACTTC. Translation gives CASSVLAGVGETQYF.

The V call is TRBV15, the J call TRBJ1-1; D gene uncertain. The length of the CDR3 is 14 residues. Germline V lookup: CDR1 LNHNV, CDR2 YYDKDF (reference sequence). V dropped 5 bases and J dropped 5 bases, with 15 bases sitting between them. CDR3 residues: CATSYHFRGTEAFF. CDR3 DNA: TGTGCCACCAGCTACCACTTTAGAGGAACTGAAGCTTTCTTT.

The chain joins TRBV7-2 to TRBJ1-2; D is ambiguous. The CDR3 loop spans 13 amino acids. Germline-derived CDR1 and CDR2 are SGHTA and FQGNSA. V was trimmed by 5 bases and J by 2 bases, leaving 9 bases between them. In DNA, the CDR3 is TGTGCCAGCAGCCATGCGGGGAACTATGGCTACACCTTC. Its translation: CASSHAGNYGYTF.

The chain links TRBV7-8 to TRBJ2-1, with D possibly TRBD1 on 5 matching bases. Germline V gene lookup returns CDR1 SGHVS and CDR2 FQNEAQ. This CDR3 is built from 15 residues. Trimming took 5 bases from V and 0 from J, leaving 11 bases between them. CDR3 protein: CASSRDSSSYNEQFF. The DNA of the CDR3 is TGTGCCAGCAGCCGAGACAGCTCCTCCTACAATGAGCAGTTCTTC.

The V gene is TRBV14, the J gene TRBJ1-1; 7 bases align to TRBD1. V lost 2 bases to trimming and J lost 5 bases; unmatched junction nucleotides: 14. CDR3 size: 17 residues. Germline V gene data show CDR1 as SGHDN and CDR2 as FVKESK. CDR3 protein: CASSQWETGKGKTEAFF. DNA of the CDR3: TGTGCCAGCAGCCAATGGGAGACAGGGAAGGGAAAAACTGAAGCTTTCTTT. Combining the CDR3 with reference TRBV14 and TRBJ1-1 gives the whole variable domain EAGVTQFPSHSVIEKGQTVTLRCDPISGHDNLYWYRRVMGKEIKFLLHFVKESKQDESGMPNNRFLAERTGGTYSTLKVQPAELEDSGVYFCASSQWETGKGKTEAFFGQGTRLTVV.

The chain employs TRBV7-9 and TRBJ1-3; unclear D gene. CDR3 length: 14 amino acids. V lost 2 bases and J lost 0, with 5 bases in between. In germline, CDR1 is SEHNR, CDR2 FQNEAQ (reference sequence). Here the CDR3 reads CASSLSNSGNTIYF. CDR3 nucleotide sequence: TGTGCCAGCAGCTTATCTAACTCTGGAAACACCATATATTTT.

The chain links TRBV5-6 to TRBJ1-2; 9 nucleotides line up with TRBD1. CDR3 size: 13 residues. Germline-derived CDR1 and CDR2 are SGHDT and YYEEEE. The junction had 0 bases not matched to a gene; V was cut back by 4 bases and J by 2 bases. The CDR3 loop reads CASSGTGNYGYTF. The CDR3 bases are TGTGCCAGCAGCGGGACAGGGAACTATGGCTACACCTTC.

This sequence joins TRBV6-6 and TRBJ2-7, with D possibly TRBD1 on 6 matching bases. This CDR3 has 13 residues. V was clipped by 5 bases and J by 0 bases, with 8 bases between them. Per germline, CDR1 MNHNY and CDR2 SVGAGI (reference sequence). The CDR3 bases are TGTGCCAGCAGTAAACAGGGCTCCTACGAGCAGTACTTC. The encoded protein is CASSKQGSYEQYF.

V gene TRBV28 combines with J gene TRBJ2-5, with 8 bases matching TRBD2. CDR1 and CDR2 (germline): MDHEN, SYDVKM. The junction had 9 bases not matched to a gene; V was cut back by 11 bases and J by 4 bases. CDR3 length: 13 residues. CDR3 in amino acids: CAYGGLERETQYF. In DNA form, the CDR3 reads TGTGCCTACGGGGGACTAGAACGAGAGACCCAGTACTTC.

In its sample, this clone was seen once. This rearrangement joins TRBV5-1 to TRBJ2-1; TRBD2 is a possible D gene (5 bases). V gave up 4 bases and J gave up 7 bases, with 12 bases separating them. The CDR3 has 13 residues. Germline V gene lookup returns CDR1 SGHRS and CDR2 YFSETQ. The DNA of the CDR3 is TGCGCCAGCAGCGAGACTATGTCAAATGAGCAGTTCTTC. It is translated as CASSETMSNEQFF.

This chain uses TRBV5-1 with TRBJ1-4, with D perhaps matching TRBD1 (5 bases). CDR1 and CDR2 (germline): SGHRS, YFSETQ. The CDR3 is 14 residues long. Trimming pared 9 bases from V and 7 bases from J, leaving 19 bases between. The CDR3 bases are TGCGCCACACGCCGGGGGGATGTGGGTGAAAAACTGTTTTTT. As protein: CATRRGDVGEKLFF.

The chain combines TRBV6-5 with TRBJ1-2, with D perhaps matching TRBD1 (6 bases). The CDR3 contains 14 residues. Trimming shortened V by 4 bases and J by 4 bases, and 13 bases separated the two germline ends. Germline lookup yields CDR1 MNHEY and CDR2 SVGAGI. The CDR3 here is CASSSPTGGYGYTF. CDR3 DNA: TGTGCCAGCAGTTCACCGACAGGCGGCTATGGCTACACCTTC.

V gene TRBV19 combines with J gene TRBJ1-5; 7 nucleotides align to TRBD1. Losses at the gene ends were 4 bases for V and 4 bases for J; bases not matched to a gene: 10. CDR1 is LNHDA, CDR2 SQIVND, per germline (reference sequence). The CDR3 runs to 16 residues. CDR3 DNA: TGTGCCAGTAGTACCCCGGGGACAGCGAAAAATCAGCCCCAGCATTTT. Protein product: CASSTPGTAKNQPQHF.

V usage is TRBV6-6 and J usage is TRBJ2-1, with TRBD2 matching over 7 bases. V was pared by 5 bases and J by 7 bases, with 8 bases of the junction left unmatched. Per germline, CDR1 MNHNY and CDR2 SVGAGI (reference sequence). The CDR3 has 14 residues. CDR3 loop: CASSNRDYRNEQFF. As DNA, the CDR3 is TGTGCCAGCAGTAACCGGGACTATAGGAATGAGCAGTTCTTC.

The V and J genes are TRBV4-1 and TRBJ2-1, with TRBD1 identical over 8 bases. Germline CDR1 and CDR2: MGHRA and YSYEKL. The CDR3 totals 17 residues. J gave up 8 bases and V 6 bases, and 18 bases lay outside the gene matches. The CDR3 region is CASRPPQGAVSAHEQFF. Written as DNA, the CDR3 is TGCGCCAGCAGACCTCCCCAGGGGGCAGTCTCTGCCCATGAGCAGTTCTTC.

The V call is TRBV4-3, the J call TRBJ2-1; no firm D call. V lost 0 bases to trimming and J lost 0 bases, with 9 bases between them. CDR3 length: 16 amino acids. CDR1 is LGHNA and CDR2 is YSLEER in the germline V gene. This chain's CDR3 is CASSQERDSSYNEQFF. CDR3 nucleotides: TGCGCCAGCAGCCAAGAGCGCGATAGCTCCTACAATGAGCAGTTCTTC.

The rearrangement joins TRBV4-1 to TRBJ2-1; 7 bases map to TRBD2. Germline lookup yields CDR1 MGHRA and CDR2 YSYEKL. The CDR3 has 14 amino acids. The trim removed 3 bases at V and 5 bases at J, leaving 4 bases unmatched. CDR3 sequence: CASSQGGNNNEQFF. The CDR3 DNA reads TGCGCCAGCAGCCAGGGGGGGAACAACAATGAGCAGTTCTTC.

The CDR3 region is CASSLVILGGTYEQYF. As DNA, the CDR3 is TGTGCCAGCAGCTTAGTAATCCTTGGGGGGACCTACGAGCAGTACTTC. The rearrangement uses TRBV7-9 and TRBJ2-7; D perhaps matches TRBD2 (6 bases). The CDR3 totals 16 residues. V lost 1 base, J lost 2 bases, and 15 bases lay in between. The germline V gene has CDR1 SEHNR and CDR2 FQNEAQ (reference sequence).

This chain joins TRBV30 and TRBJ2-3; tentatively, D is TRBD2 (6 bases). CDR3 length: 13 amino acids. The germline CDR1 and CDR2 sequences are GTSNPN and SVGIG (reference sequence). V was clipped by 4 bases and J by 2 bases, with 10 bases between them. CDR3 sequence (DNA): TGTGCCTGGAACGGGGGATTCACAGATACGCAGTATTTT. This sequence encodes CAWNGGFTDTQYF.

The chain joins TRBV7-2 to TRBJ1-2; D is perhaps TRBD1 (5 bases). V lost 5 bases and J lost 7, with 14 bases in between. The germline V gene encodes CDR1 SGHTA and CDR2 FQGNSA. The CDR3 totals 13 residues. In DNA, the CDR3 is TGTGCCAGCAGCCCCCCCACGGGGGGTGGCTACACCTTC. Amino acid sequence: CASSPPTGGGYTF.

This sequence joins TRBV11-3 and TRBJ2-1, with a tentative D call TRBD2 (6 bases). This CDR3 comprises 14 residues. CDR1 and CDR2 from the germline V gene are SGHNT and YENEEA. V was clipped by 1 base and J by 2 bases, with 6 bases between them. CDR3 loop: CASSLAGAYNEQFF. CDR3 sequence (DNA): TGTGCCAGCAGCTTAGCGGGGGCCTACAATGAGCAGTTCTTC.